These T cell receptor beta chains were read from a single sample in a study of CD8 T cells in Susac syndrome. TCRdb ran MiXCR on the immunoSEQ multiplex PCR reads and lists one entry per CDR3 protein. The sample includes 120,000 or so distinct CDR3 sequences, around 94% of them seen just once. What was sequenced was CD8+ T cells from PBMCs. These receptors came from a human donor with Susac syndrome. CDR3s include the opening cysteine and the closing phenylalanine or tryptophan. D genes are given only for firm matches. Expanded clones get a size class; other rows say once, few or many, or leave the size out.

TRBJ1-2 | - | TRBV5-6 | - | CASSFGDGYTF | TGTGCCAGCAGCTTCGGGGATGGCTACACCTTC
TRBJ2-7 | - | TRBV11-2 | - | CASSFSSRTYEQYF | TGTGCCAGCAGCTTCTCGAGCCGAACCTACGAGCAGTACTTC
TRBJ2-2 | once | TRBV13 | - | CASSLDRNGELFF | TGTGCCAGCAGTCTTGACAGAAACGGGGAGCTGTTTTTT
TRBJ2-5 | - | TRBV15 | - | CATSSAIGDSQETQYF | TGTGCCACCAGCAGCGCTATAGGTGACAGCCAAGAGACCCAGTACTTC
TRBJ2-1 | - | TRBV5-4 | TRBD1 | CASSFDRAVDNEQFF | TGTGCCAGCAGCTTTGACAGGGCTGTAGACAATGAGCAGTTCTTC
TRBJ2-1 | - | TRBV20-1 | TRBD2 | CSASGGSYNEQFF | TGCAGTGCTAGCGGGGGGTCCTACAATGAGCAGTTCTTC
TRBJ2-7 | once | TRBV5-1 | TRBD2 | CASSAGLAALYEQYF | TGCGCCAGCAGCGCGGGACTAGCGGCCCTCTACGAGCAGTACTTC
TRBJ2-1 | once | TRBV20-1 | TRBD2 | CSARDIGGWEQFF | TGCAGTGCTAGAGACATCGGGGGGTGGGAGCAGTTCTTC
TRBJ1-5 | - | TRBV30 | - | CAWSASPGLGQPQHF | TGTGCCTGGAGTGCGTCACCGGGACTTGGGCAGCCCCAGCATTTT
TRBJ2-7 | - | TRBV9 | - | CASSASHEQYF | TGTGCCAGCAGCGCGAGCCACGAGCAGTACTTC
TRBJ2-3 | - | TRBV2 | TRBD2 | CASSERPAGSTDTQYF | TGTGCCAGCAGTGAAAGGCCAGCGGGGAGCACAGATACGCAGTATTTT
TRBJ2-3 | - | TRBV7-8 | - | CASSPDSPDTQYF | TGTGCCAGCAGCCCCGACTCTCCAGATACGCAGTATTTT
TRBJ1-1 | - | TRBV4-2 | - | CASSQGGPEAFF | TGTGCCAGCAGCCAAGGAGGGCCTGAAGCTTTCTTT
TRBJ1-6 | once | TRBV7-6 | - | CASSLAPYRERNSPLHF | TGTGCCAGCAGCTTAGCGCCCTACAGGGAACGTAATTCACCCCTCCACTTT
TRBJ1-1 | - | TRBV9 | - | CASSVVEGRTEAFF | TGTGCCAGCAGCGTAGTGGAGGGGCGAACTGAAGCTTTCTTT
TRBJ1-4 | once | TRBV4-3 | - | CASSHLVPANEKLFF | TGCGCCAGCAGCCACCTGGTGCCGGCAAATGAAAAACTGTTTTTT
TRBJ1-2 | once | TRBV29-1 | - | CSVPSGEGEGYTF | TGCAGCGTTCCAAGTGGGGAGGGTGAGGGCTACACCTTC
TRBJ2-3 | - | TRBV20-1 | - | CSAWVGPSTDTQYF | TGCAGTGCTTGGGTGGGGCCAAGCACAGATACGCAGTATTTT
TRBJ2-5 | - | TRBV14 | - | CASSQDLREETQYF | TGTGCCAGCAGCCAAGATCTCAGGGAAGAGACCCAGTACTTC
TRBJ1-2 | - | TRBV29-1 | - | CSVDARQVKDYGYTF | TGCAGCGTTGACGCCCGACAGGTTAAGGACTATGGCTACACCTTC
TRBJ2-2 | - | TRBV7-2 | - | CASSPLGNAYTGELFF | TGTGCCAGCAGCCCTCTGGGGAACGCCTACACCGGGGAGCTGTTTTTT
TRBJ2-7 | - | TRBV27 | TRBD1 | CASSPDRGNSYEQYF | TGTGCCAGCAGTCCCGACAGGGGTAACTCCTACGAGCAGTACTTC
TRBJ2-5 | - | TRBV7-9 | TRBD1 | CASKGQLETQYF | TGTGCCAGCAAGGGACAGCTGGAGACCCAGTACTTC
TRBJ2-1 | - | TRBV10-1 | - | CASSDESEQFF | TGCGCCAGCAGTGATGAGTCTGAGCAGTTCTTC
TRBJ2-3 | - | TRBV9 | TRBD2 | CASSVNKAGGEPDTQYF | TGTGCCAGCAGCGTGAACAAGGCGGGGGGGGAGCCAGATACGCAGTATTTT
TRBJ2-1 | - | TRBV9 | - | CASSVEGSLYNEQFF | TGTGCCAGCAGCGTAGAGGGATCCCTGTACAATGAGCAGTTCTTC
TRBJ1-2 | - | TRBV13 | TRBD1 | CASSSGGVAGYTF | TGTGCCAGCAGCTCAGGGGGGGTGGCTGGCTACACCTTC
TRBJ2-6 | few | TRBV6-1 | - | CASSSDSSGANVLTF | TGTGCCAGCAGCTCGGACAGCTCTGGGGCCAACGTCCTGACTTTC
TRBJ2-1 | - | TRBV4-1 | TRBD1 | CASSQDPGQGTNEQFF | TGCGCCAGCAGCCAAGACCCGGGACAGGGGACCAATGAGCAGTTCTTC
TRBJ1-2 | - | TRBV6-2/TRBV6-3 | - | CASSSGVTLANYGYTF | TGTGCCAGCAGCTCCGGGGTTACGTTAGCTAACTATGGCTACACCTTC
TRBJ2-1 | - | TRBV5-1 | TRBD1 | CASSSTGAYNEQFF | TGCGCCAGCAGCTCTACAGGGGCCTACAATGAGCAGTTCTTC
TRBJ2-3 | once | TRBV6-5 | TRBD2 | CASSYFGLAGAGSTDTQYF | TGTGCCAGCAGTTATTTCGGACTAGCGGGGGCAGGGAGCACAGATACGCAGTATTTT
TRBJ2-1 | - | TRBV14 | - | CASSQGVEQFF | TGTGCCAGCAGCCAGGGTGTTGAGCAGTTCTTC
TRBJ2-1 | - | TRBV12-3/TRBV12-4 | - | CASSFAYNNEQFF | TGTGCCAGCAGTTTTGCCTACAACAATGAGCAGTTCTTC
TRBJ2-3 | - | TRBV29-1 | TRBD1 | CSVGGYRDRGTDTQYF | TGCAGCGTTGGGGGATACCGGGACAGGGGCACAGATACGCAGTATTTT
TRBJ1-1 | - | TRBV9 | TRBD1 | CASSPTGGNTEAFF | TGTGCCAGCAGCCCGACAGGGGGGAACACTGAAGCTTTCTTT
TRBJ1-5 | - | TRBV27 | - | CASSPVYSNQPQHF | TGTGCCAGCAGCCCCGTTTATAGCAATCAGCCCCAGCATTTT
TRBJ1-1 | - | TRBV12-3/TRBV12-4 | - | CASNFMNTEAFF | TGTGCCAGCAATTTTATGAACACTGAAGCTTTCTTT
TRBJ2-1 | - | TRBV29-1 | - | CSAEGGSSYNEQFF | TGCAGCGCTGAGGGGGGGAGCTCCTACAATGAGCAGTTCTTC
TRBJ2-1 | - | TRBV12-3/TRBV12-4 | - | CASSINEQFF | TGTGCCAGCAGCATCAATGAGCAGTTCTTC
TRBJ2-5 | - | TRBV9 | - | CASSVGDYQETQYF | TGTGCCAGCAGCGTTGGGGATTACCAAGAGACCCAGTACTTC
TRBJ2-2 | - | TRBV2 | - | CASSPGQNTGELFF | TGTGCCAGCAGCCCGGGACAGAACACCGGGGAGCTGTTTTTT
TRBJ1-1 | - | TRBV9 | - | CASSVSGAGNTEAFF | TGTGCCAGCAGCGTAAGTGGGGCCGGGAACACTGAAGCTTTCTTT
TRBJ2-1 | - | TRBV29-1 | - | CSVEGDQGSLYNEQFF | TGCAGCGTTGAGGGAGACCAGGGGAGCCTCTACAATGAGCAGTTCTTC
TRBJ1-6 | - | TRBV7-7 | - | CASSSACPSPLHF | TGTGCCAGCAGCTCCGCTTGTCCTTCACCCCTCCACTTT
TRBJ2-2 | - | TRBV29-1 | TRBD1 | CSVTTLTGGTGELFF | TGCAGCGTCACTACCCTGACAGGGGGCACCGGGGAGCTGTTTTTT
TRBJ2-2 | - | TRBV29-1 | - | CSVGRVNTGELFF | TGCAGCGTTGGCAGGGTAAACACCGGGGAGCTGTTTTTT
TRBJ2-2 | once | TRBV12-3/TRBV12-4 | - | CASSPSFGSAGELFF | TGTGCCAGCAGTCCTTCATTCGGCAGCGCCGGGGAGCTGTTTTTT
TRBJ2-2 | - | TRBV6-5 | TRBD2 | CASSYGEMAGEGTGELFF | TGTGCCAGCAGTTACGGGGAGATGGCGGGGGAGGGGACCGGGGAGCTGTTTTTT
TRBJ2-1 | - | TRBV29-1 | - | CSVEGGVSSYNEQFF | TGCAGCGTTGAAGGTGGGGTGAGCTCCTACAATGAGCAGTTCTTC
TRBJ2-1 | - | TRBV13 | - | CASSLLNEQFF | TGTGCCAGCAGCCTCCTTAATGAGCAGTTCTTC
TRBJ2-5 | - | TRBV29-1 | - | CSVGPPDEETQYF | TGCAGCGTTGGCCCCCCCGATGAAGAGACCCAGTACTTC
TRBJ2-7 | - | TRBV29-1 | TRBD2 | CSAAGTSLKTYEQYF | TGCAGCGCCGCCGGGACTAGCCTTAAAACTTACGAGCAGTACTTC
TRBJ2-5 | - | TRBV20-1 | - | CSAPRDDYYSQYF | TGCAGTGCTCCCCGGGACGACTATTATTCCCAGTACTTC
TRBJ2-7 | - | TRBV20-1 | - | CSAKQASNYEQYF | TGCAGTGCTAAACAGGCTTCCAACTACGAGCAGTACTTC